This T cell receptor beta chain originates from a study of blood T cell repertoires in COVID-19. About the study: Some COVID-19 samples were acute and others convalescent; all came from the United States, Italy and Spain. Sources were T cells, B-cell-depleted T cells, or PBMCs; the material itself was cDNA or gDNA.

The CDR3 is 14 amino acids. Germline lookup yields CDR1 MNHEY and CDR2 SVGAGI. The V and J ends lost 2 bases and 4 bases respectively, with 11 bases between them. Per the original methods: Reference gene primer amplification gave nucleated cell count estimates. Here immunoSEQ multiplex PCR was the method, and the copy in TCRdb shows in-frame clones only, minus some. The DNA was the basis for D and trimming; V, J and clone size are from that table. Altogether more than 250,000 clones are present, approximately 84% being singletons, with the ten largest covering roughly 2.1%. This TCR derives from a woman aged 30 to 39 who had recovered from COVID-19. The sequenced sample consisted of peripheral blood. The J gene is TRBJ1-1, the V gene TRBV6-5; tentatively, D is TRBD1 (5 bases). The CDR3 bases are TGTGCCAGCAGTTACATAGGGGCAGGCACTGAAGCTTTCTTT. The encoded protein is CASSYIGAGTEAFF.